This TCR beta chain was sequenced for a study of T cells in Graves' hyperthyroidism and ophthalmopathy. For the study at large: The initial diagnosis was the point when peripheral blood was collected, ahead of any treatment. Study-wide points: Separation of ophthalmopathy from stable hyperthyroidism was achieved by a 13 V-J model. Blood shared most expanded thyroid clonotypes above 0.001.

On this clonotype itself: Its antigen is not identified. It may be a read error: a sequence one base away is much more abundant. The missing conserved phenylalanine or tryptophan at the end of this CDR3 makes a read error likely.

Germline V gene data show CDR1 as MDHEN and CDR2 as SYDVKM. Deletions cut 7 bases from V and 1 base from J, with 8 bases between. This CDR3 is 12 amino acids long. Amplified regions were TCR beta CDR3 sequences from RNA transcripts. Primed by the HTBI set, a first-round RT-PCR was run on the TCR CDR3. One entry per CDR3 protein results from TCRdb running MiXCR on the multiplex PCR reads. The table shows about half a million distinct CDR3 sequences, with 15% to 20% occurring only once. Diagnoses used clinical symptoms, serum thyroxine and TRAb, thyroid ultrasound and orbital computed tomography. This TCR was recovered from a woman in her 30s with Graves' ophthalmopathy. This chain connects TRBV28 to TRBJ2-7, with D uncertain. Material: blood. The CDR3 here is CASTEPSYEQYS. The CDR3 nucleotides read TGTGCCAGCACCGAACCTTCCTACGAGCAGTACTCC.